Following are 27 T cell receptor beta chains from one sample sequenced in a study of cytomegalovirus exposure and HLA in healthy donors. PCR employed 60 Vbeta and 13 Jbeta primers. Measured with immunoSEQ multiplex PCR; TCRdb has only the in-frame clones, and not every one. Seen here are roughly 190,000 clones, around 82% observed once, and the top ten hold about 1.8%. The source material was PBMCs. The receptors stem from a man aged 18 to 35 in good health and CMV-seronegative.

The genes are TRBV9 and TRBJ2-5; 9 bases fit TRBD2. The CDR3 is 16 residues long. Looked up from germline, CDR1 is SGDLS and CDR2 is YYNGEE. The junction had 4 bases not matched to a gene; V was cut back by 0 bases and J by 1 base. CDR3 nucleotides: TGTGCCAGCAGCGTAGGGGCTAGCGGGGCCCAAGAGACCCAGTACTTC. This gives the protein CASSVGASGAQETQYF.

The table lists this clone with a few counts. This chain connects TRBV7-2 to TRBJ1-1; 8 nucleotides align to TRBD1. Trimming at V came to 5 bases and at J to 4 bases, leaving 6 bases not matched to a gene. Germline V CDR1 and CDR2: SGHTA, FQGNSA. The CDR3 contains 14 residues. This CDR3 reads CASSLQGARTEAFF. The CDR3 DNA is TGTGCCAGCAGCCTGCAGGGGGCGCGCACTGAAGCTTTCTTT.

The V call is TRBV7-9, the J call TRBJ2-5, with 7 nucleotides matching TRBD1. Germline CDR1 is SEHNR and CDR2 is FQNEAQ (reference sequence). The CDR3 spans 18 residues. With 6 bases clipped from V and 1 base from J, the junction kept 17 bases outside the gene matches. DNA for the CDR3: TGTGCCAGCAGAAAAACCGGGACAGAGAGCCGTATCCAAGAGACCCAGTACTTC. Translated, it gives CASRKTGTESRIQETQYF. The whole variable domain, filled in from reference TRBV7-9 and TRBJ2-5, reads DTGVSQNPRHKITKRGQNVTFRCDPISEHNRLYWYRQTLGQGPEFLTYFQNEAQLEKSRLLSDRFSAERPKGSFSTLEIQRTEQGDSAMYLCASRKTGTESRIQETQYFGPGTRLLVL.

This sequence joins TRBV7-3 and TRBJ2-1; 7 bases agree with TRBD2. Germline V CDR1 and CDR2: SGHTA, FQGTGA. V shed 1 base, J shed 9 bases, and the junction held 9 bases outside the gene matches. The CDR3 runs 15 residues. CDR3 nucleotide sequence: TGTGCCAGCAGCTTAAGTGGGACTACGTTTGTTGAGCAGTTCTTC. Translating gives CASSLSGTTFVEQFF.

V and J are TRBV19 and TRBJ2-7; 7 bases are shared with TRBD1. From germline, CDR1 is LNHDA and CDR2 SQIVND (reference sequence). CDR3 length: 17 amino acids. The V and J ends lost 1 base and 3 bases, in that order; junction bases with no gene match: 12. DNA for the CDR3: TGTGCCAGTAGTATAGCCCCGCCGACAGGGATACTCTACGAGCAGTACTTC. This codes for CASSIAPPTGILYEQYF.

The CDR3 sequence is CASSATGGFSYEQYF. In nucleotides, the CDR3 is TGCGCCAGCAGCGCCACAGGGGGTTTCTCCTACGAGCAGTACTTC. This chain joins TRBV5-1 and TRBJ2-5; 8 bases agree with TRBD1. The J call is doubtful: the DNA matches TRBJ2-7 better. Germline CDR1 and CDR2: SGHRS and YFSETQ. There are 15 residues in the CDR3.

The gene calls are TRBV29-1 and TRBJ2-7; 8 bases align to TRBD2. The CDR3 runs 13 residues. Germline V gene sequence: CDR1 SQVTM, CDR2 ANQGSEA. Losses at the gene ends were 2 bases for V and 0 bases for J; bases not matched to a gene: 0. The CDR3 DNA is TGCAGCGTTGAAAGCGGGAGCTCCTACGAGCAGTACTTC. As protein: CSVESGSSYEQYF.

The genes are TRBV5-1 and TRBJ2-7; TRBD2 matches at 10 bases. The CDR3 contains 17 residues. CDR1 is SGHRS, CDR2 YFSETQ, per germline. Unmatched junction bases numbered 12, after V lost 0 bases and J lost 6 bases. The CDR3 DNA reads TGCGCCAGCAGCTTGGTCGTTTCCGGGACTAGCGCCGGCGAGCAGTACTTC. Amino acid sequence: CASSLVVSGTSAGEQYF.

This chain connects TRBV5-4 to TRBJ2-1; 14 bases are a match to TRBD2. Trimming removed 0 bases from V and 8 bases from J; junction bases left unmatched: 7. The CDR3 is 17 amino acids. Germline-derived CDR1 and CDR2 are SGHNT and YYREEE (reference sequence). The DNA for the CDR3 is TGTGCCAGCAGCTTGGATCGGGGACTAGCGGGAGCACATGAGCAGTTCTTC. It yields the protein CASSLDRGLAGAHEQFF. Supplemented by reference TRBV5-4 and TRBJ2-1, the full variable domain reads ETGVTQSPTHLIKTRGQQVTLRCSSQSGHNTVSWYQQALGQGPQFIFQYYREEENGRGNFPPRFSGLQFPNYSSELNVNALELDDSALYLCASSLDRGLAGAHEQFFGPGTRLTVL.

The chain is built from TRBV11-2 and TRBJ2-7; D is unclear. The CDR3 is 13 amino acids. Germline V lookup: CDR1 SGHAT, CDR2 FQNNGV. V shed 2 bases and J shed 6 bases, with 11 bases lying between them. The CDR3, as DNA: TGTGCCAGCAGCTTACCGACTCTGATCGAGCAGTACTTC. Amino acid sequence: CASSLPTLIEQYF.

The V call is TRBV5-4, the J call TRBJ2-1, with D possibly matching TRBD1 (5 bases). V shed 4 bases and J shed 6 bases, with 17 bases lying between them. Germline V gene sequence: CDR1 SGHNT, CDR2 YYREEE (reference sequence). The CDR3 runs to 15 residues. The CDR3 sequence is CASSPGIMSGNEQFF. As DNA, the CDR3 is TGTGCCAGCAGCCCAGGGATTATGTCTGGCAATGAGCAGTTCTTC.

This sequence joins TRBV6-5 and TRBJ1-4; D gene ambiguous. The germline V and J ends were trimmed by 5 bases and 8 bases, with 9 bases remaining between them. The CDR3 totals 12 residues. CDR1 MNHEY and CDR2 SVGAGI come from the germline V gene. Here the CDR3 reads CASSPNREKLFF. The CDR3 nucleotides are TGTGCCAGCAGTCCTAATAGAGAAAAACTGTTTTTT.

This clone has a handful of counts. The chain combines TRBV25-1 with TRBJ1-1; a weak D match, TRBD1 (5 bases). Germline CDR1 MGHDK, CDR2 SYGVNS. The CDR3 runs 17 residues. The ends were cut back, 2 bases at V and 6 bases at J, with 22 bases in the middle. In DNA, the CDR3 is TGTGCCAGCAGTGAAACTGGAATATCAGGGAAGATTGCTGAAGCTTTCTTT. Translated, it gives CASSETGISGKIAEAFF.

The chain combines TRBV5-1 with TRBJ2-5, with 9 bases that match TRBD2. Germline trimming cut 7 bases from V and 0 bases from J; bases unmatched to any gene: 7. In germline, CDR1 is SGHRS, CDR2 YFSETQ. This CDR3 spans 15 amino acids. The CDR3 is CASRYLAGYQETQYF. Written as DNA, the CDR3 is TGCGCCAGCCGATACCTAGCGGGGTACCAAGAGACCCAGTACTTC.

This chain connects TRBV5-6 to TRBJ2-2; 8 bases agree with TRBD2. Germline lookup yields CDR1 SGHDT and CDR2 YYEEEE. This CDR3 is built from 14 residues. Trimming at V came to 9 bases and at J to 1 base, leaving 5 bases not matched to a gene. DNA of the CDR3: TGTGCCACCCAGCGGGGGCAGAACACCGGGGAGCTGTTTTTT. It is translated as CATQRGQNTGELFF. The full variable domain, completed using reference TRBV5-6 and TRBJ2-2, is DAGVTQSPTHLIKTRGQQVTLRCSPKSGHDTVSWYQQALGQGPQFIFQYYEEEERQRGNFPDRFSGHQFPNYSSELNVNALLLGDSALYLCATQRGQNTGELFFGEGSRLTVL.

The rearrangement joins TRBV19 to TRBJ1-1; 7 positions match TRBD1. V trimming: 6 bases; J trimming: 6 bases; junction bases outside the gene matches: 16. The CDR3 consists of 16 residues. Germline V lookup: CDR1 LNHDA, CDR2 SQIVND (reference sequence). The CDR3 DNA follows: TGTGCCAGTAGCCAAAAGACAGGGTCCGGTTGGGCTGAAGCTTTCTTT. As protein: CASSQKTGSGWAEAFF.

The chain employs TRBV6-1 and TRBJ2-7; 10 nucleotides match TRBD1. CDR3 length: 16 residues. Germline loops: CDR1 MNHNS, CDR2 SASEGT. Trimming at V came to 4 bases and at J to 5 bases, leaving 11 bases not matched to a gene. The DNA for the CDR3 is TGTGCCAGCAGTGCAGATCCGGGACAGGGGAGGGACGAGCAGTACTTC. Translated: CASSADPGQGRDEQYF.

The chain has TRBV5-1 and TRBJ2-5; D might be TRBD1 (6 bases). Trimming stripped 0 bases from V and 4 bases from J, with 10 bases between. The CDR3 totals 14 residues. Germline V gives CDR1 SGHRS, CDR2 YFSETQ. The CDR3 DNA follows: TGCGCCAGCAGCTTGGGTCCAGGGGTAGAGACCCAGTACTTC. It codes for CASSLGPGVETQYF.

The rearrangement uses TRBV5-1 and TRBJ2-7; TRBD2 matches 11 bases. Germline assignment: CDR1 SGHRS and CDR2 YFSETQ. J was trimmed by 4 bases and V by 0 bases; bases with no gene match: 6. The CDR3 runs 16 residues. In DNA form, the CDR3 reads TGCGCCAGCAGCTTGGAATCTAGCGGGAGGACTTACGAGCAGTACTTC. This codes for CASSLESSGRTYEQYF.

The chain links TRBV11-2 to TRBJ2-1; maybe TRBD2 (5 bases). The CDR3 is 17 residues long. Trimming shortened V by 4 bases and J by 0 bases, and 16 bases separated the two germline ends. The germline V gene has CDR1 SGHAT and CDR2 FQNNGV. CDR3 residues: CASSSPLTMSSYNEQFF. The CDR3 region has the DNA TGTGCCAGCAGCTCCCCTTTGACTATGAGCTCCTACAATGAGCAGTTCTTC.

This chain joins TRBV6-1 and TRBJ1-1; TRBD1 matches 9 bases. The CDR3 consists of 15 residues. Germline V lookup: CDR1 MNHNS, CDR2 SASEGT. Germline trimming cut 6 bases from V and 5 bases from J; bases unmatched to any gene: 10. CDR3 bases: TGTGCCAGCAGCATCGGGACAGGGTATAAGACTGAAGCTTTCTTT. Translation gives CASSIGTGYKTEAFF.

This clone has just one count. One end of the junction varies from germline; a read error may be responsible. V and J are TRBV7-9 and TRBJ2-5; 9 bases are a match to TRBD2. The CDR3 extends over 15 amino acids. CDR1 SEHNR and CDR2 FQNEAQ come from the germline V gene (reference sequence). The CDR3 reads CSSSLGTSSQETQYF. The CDR3 nucleotides read TGTTCCAGCAGCTTAGGGACTAGCTCCCAAGAGACCCAGTACTTC.

V gene TRBV11-2 combines with J gene TRBJ2-5; 8 bases agree with TRBD2. V dropped 5 bases and J dropped 5; count of bases not matched to a gene: 10. CDR3 length: 15 amino acids. Germline V gene sequence: CDR1 SGHAT, CDR2 FQNNGV. The CDR3 bases are TGTGCCAGCAGCGTCCACGGGAGGGCCGAGGAGACCCAGTACTTC. It yields the protein CASSVHGRAEETQYF.

The DNA of the CDR3 is TGTGCCAGCAGTTTGCAGGGGGCGAACACCGGGGAGCTGTTTTTT. This encodes CASSLQGANTGELFF. The chain carries TRBV2 and TRBJ2-2; TRBD1 agrees at 7 bases. V gave up 5 bases and J gave up 0 bases; unmatched junction bases: 3. Germline CDR1 is SNHLY and CDR2 is FYNNEI. CDR3 length equals 15 residues.

V usage is TRBV10-2 and J usage is TRBJ1-3; 7 bases map to TRBD1. Germline trimming cut 6 bases from V and 0 bases from J; bases unmatched to any gene: 8. The CDR3 runs to 16 residues. Germline CDR1 and CDR2: WSHSY and SAAADI. CDR3 in amino acids: CASRLGQPSSGNTIYF. As DNA, the CDR3 is TGCGCCAGCAGGCTGGGACAGCCAAGCTCTGGAAACACCATATATTTT.

The V gene is TRBV18, the J gene TRBJ1-2, with 11 bases identical to TRBD1. V shed 3 bases, J shed 8 bases, and the junction held 5 bases outside the gene matches. CDR3 length equals 14 residues. The germline V gene has CDR1 KGHSH and CDR2 LQKENI. In DNA form, the CDR3 reads TGTGCCAGCTCACCGGGGACAGGGGGTCTGGGCTACACCTTC. It translates to CASSPGTGGLGYTF. The variable domain in full, completed from reference TRBV18 and TRBJ1-2, reads NAGVMQNPRHLVRRRGQEARLRCSPMKGHSHVYWYRQLPEEGLKFMVYLQKENIIDESGMPKERFSAEFPKEGPSILRIQQVVRGDSAAYFCASSPGTGGLGYTFGSGTRLTVV.

A few counts support this clone. The V call is TRBV6-5, the J call TRBJ1-1; D remains ambiguous. The germline V and J ends were trimmed by 0 bases and 0 bases, with 8 bases remaining between them. This CDR3 has 15 residues. Germline values: CDR1 MNHEY, CDR2 SVGAGI. In nucleotides, the CDR3 is TGTGCCAGCAGTTACTCTCGAGGAATGAACACTGAAGCTTTCTTT. Its protein product is CASSYSRGMNTEAFF.